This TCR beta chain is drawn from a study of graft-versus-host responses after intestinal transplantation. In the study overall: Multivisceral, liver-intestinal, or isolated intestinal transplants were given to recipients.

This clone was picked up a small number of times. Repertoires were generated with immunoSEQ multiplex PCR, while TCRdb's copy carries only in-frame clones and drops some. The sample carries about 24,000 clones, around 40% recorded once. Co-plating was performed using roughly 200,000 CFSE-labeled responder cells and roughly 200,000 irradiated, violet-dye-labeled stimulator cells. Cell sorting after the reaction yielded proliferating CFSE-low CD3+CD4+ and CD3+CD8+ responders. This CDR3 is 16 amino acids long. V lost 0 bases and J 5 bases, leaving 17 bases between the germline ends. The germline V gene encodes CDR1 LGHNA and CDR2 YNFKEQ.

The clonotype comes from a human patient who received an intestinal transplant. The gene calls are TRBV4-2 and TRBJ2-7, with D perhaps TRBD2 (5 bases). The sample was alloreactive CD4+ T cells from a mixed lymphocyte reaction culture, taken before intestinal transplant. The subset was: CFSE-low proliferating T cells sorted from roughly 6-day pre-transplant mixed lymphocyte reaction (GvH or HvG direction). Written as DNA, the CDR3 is TGTGCCAGCAGCCAAGAGTTTACTAGTTCAGTCCACGAGCAGTACTTC. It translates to CASSQEFTSSVHEQYF.